The sequence of this T cell receptor (beta chain) was determined in a study of T-cell reconstitution after alpha-beta-depleted transplantation in children. This clonotype was seen a few times. Preparation of the TCRbeta library involved a method that used unique molecular identifiers. TCRdb redid the calling of the PCR reads with MiXCR, one entry per CDR3 protein. The data show about 500,000 distinct CDR3 sequences, with 30% to 35% seen just once and around 2.4% held by the top ten. V was clipped by 0 bases and J by 9 bases; unmatched bases: 6. Germline values: CDR1 SGHRS, CDR2 YFSETQ. The CDR3 extends over 14 amino acids.

Material: PBMCs from the stem cell graft donor, obtained from the stem cell graft. V and J are TRBV5-1 and TRBJ1-5; TRBD1 aligns across 7 bases. This TCR was recovered from a human donor who donated a stem cell graft to a child with aplastic anemia. The CDR3 is CASSLGQGRGPQHF. The CDR3 DNA sequence: TGCGCCAGCAGCTTGGGACAGGGTCGCGGGCCCCAGCATTTT.